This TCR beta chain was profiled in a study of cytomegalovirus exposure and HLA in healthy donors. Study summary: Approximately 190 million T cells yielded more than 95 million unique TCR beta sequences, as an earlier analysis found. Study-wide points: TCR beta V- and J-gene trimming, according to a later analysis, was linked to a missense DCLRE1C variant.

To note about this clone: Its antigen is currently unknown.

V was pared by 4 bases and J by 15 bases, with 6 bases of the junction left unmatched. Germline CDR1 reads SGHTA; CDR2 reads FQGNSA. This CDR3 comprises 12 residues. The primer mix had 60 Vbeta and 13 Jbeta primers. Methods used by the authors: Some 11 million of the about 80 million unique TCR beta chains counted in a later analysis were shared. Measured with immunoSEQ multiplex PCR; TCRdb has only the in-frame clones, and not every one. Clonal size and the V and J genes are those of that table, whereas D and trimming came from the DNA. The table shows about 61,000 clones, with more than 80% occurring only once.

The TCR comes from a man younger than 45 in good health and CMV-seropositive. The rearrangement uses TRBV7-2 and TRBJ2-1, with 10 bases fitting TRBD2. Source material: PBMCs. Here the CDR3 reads CASSSSGRDPFF. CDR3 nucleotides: TGTGCCAGCAGCTCTAGCGGGAGAGACCCGTTCTTC.